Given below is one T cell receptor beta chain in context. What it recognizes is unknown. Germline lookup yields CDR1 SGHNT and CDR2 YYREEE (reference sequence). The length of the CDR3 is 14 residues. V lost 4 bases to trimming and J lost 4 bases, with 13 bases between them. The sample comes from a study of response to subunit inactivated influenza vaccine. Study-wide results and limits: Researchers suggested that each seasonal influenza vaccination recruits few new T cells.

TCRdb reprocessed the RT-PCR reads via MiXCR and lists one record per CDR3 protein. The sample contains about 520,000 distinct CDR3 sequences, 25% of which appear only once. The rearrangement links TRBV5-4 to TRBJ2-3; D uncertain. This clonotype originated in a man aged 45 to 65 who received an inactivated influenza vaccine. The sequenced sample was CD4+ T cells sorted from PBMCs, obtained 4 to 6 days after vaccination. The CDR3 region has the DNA TGTGCCAGCAGCCCCCGAAGGGCACCAGATACGCAGTATTTT. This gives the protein CASSPRRAPDTQYF.